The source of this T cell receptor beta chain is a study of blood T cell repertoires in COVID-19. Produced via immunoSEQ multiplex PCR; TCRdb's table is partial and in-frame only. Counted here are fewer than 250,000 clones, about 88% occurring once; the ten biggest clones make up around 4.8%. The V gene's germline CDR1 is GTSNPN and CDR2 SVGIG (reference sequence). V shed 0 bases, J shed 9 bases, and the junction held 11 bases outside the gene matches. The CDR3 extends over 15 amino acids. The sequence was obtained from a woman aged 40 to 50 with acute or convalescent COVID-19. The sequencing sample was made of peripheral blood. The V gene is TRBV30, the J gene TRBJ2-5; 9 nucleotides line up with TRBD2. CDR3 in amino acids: CAWSVRIAGAGPQYF. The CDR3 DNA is TGTGCCTGGAGTGTACGAATAGCGGGGGCGGGGCCCCAGTACTTC.